These 23 T cell receptor beta chains were sequenced from one sample in a study of beta chain features in type 1 diabetes. The investigators reverse transcribed all of the isolated RNA, so they sequenced expressed TCRB transcripts. TCRdb's table, derived via immunoSEQ multiplex PCR, lists solely in-frame clones and lacks some. Among about 330,000 clones listed, about 10% were seen once. The sequenced sample consisted of naive CD4+ T cells from blood. All receptors come from a woman aged 25 to 39 in good health.

The table lists this clone with a few counts. The V gene is TRBV5-1, the J gene TRBJ1-5; D is possibly TRBD1 (5 bases). The CDR3 is 14 residues long. Germline lookup yields CDR1 SGHRS and CDR2 YFSETQ. V was pared by 2 bases and J by 4 bases, with 10 bases between. DNA for the CDR3: TGCGCCAGCAGCTTAGGGGAGGGGAATCAGCCCCAGCATTTT. Encoded protein: CASSLGEGNQPQHF.

This clone was detected a few times. This chain connects TRBV28 to TRBJ2-6; D may be TRBD2 (5 bases). Germline V CDR1 and CDR2: MDHEN, SYDVKM. Between the trimmed V and J ends, which lost 1 base and 2 bases, there was a span of 9 bases. The CDR3 length is 16 residues. The CDR3 nucleotides read TGTGCCAGCAGTTTATCCCGGGGAGCTGGGGCCAACGTCCTGACTTTC. Protein sequence: CASSLSRGAGANVLTF. The whole variable domain, filled in from reference TRBV28 and TRBJ2-6, reads DVKVTQSSRYLVKRTGEKVFLECVQDMDHENMFWYRQDPGLGLRLIYFSYDVKMKEKGDIPEGYSVSREKKERFSLILESASTNQTSMYLCASSLSRGAGANVLTFGAGSRLTVL.

The chain is built from TRBV5-6 and TRBJ2-1; 12 positions match TRBD2. The ends lost 1 base at V and 14 bases at J; junction bases unmatched: 16. Germline CDR1 reads SGHDT; CDR2 reads YYEEEE. This CDR3 has 17 residues. DNA of the CDR3: TGTGCCAGCAGCTTGCCTGGACTAGCGGGACCGTCTCGTGGCGAGTTCTTC. This codes for CASSLPGLAGPSRGEFF.

V is TRBV7-2 and J is TRBJ2-7, with TRBD1 matching 9 bases. CDR1 and CDR2 from the germline V gene are SGHTA and FQGNSA. The CDR3 sequence is 14 residues long. V gave up 1 base and J gave up 2 bases; unmatched junction bases: 0. Written as DNA, the CDR3 is TGTGCCAGCAGCTTAGGACAGGGGGCCTACGAGCAGTACTTC. It codes for CASSLGQGAYEQYF.

The table lists this clone with a few counts. The chain employs TRBV28 and TRBJ2-7; D possibly corresponds to TRBD1 (6 bases). The germline gives CDR1 MDHEN, CDR2 SYDVKM. V lost 6 bases to trimming and J lost 2 bases, with 14 bases between them. The CDR3 consists of 14 residues. The chain's CDR3 is CASRRSTGTYEQYF. In DNA form, the CDR3 reads TGTGCCAGCAGGCGTTCGACAGGCACCTACGAGCAGTACTTC. The full variable domain, in which reference TRBV28 and TRBJ2-7 provide the parts outside the CDR3, is DVKVTQSSRYLVKRTGEKVFLECVQDMDHENMFWYRQDPGLGLRLIYFSYDVKMKEKGDIPEGYSVSREKKERFSLILESASTNQTSMYLCASRRSTGTYEQYFGPGTRLTVT.

This clone showed up just a few times. This chain joins TRBV10-3 and TRBJ2-1; 8 bases fit TRBD2. CDR1 and CDR2 from the germline V gene are ENHRY and SYGVKD. V trimming: 2 bases; J trimming: 4 bases; junction bases outside the gene matches: 1. The CDR3 length is 14 residues. The CDR3 reads CAISEREGYNEQFF. In DNA, the CDR3 is TGTGCCATCAGTGAGCGGGAGGGATACAATGAGCAGTTCTTC.

Remarks on this clone: In the same sample, other DNA sequences code for this CDR3. The chain couples TRBV5-1 to TRBJ2-2; the D is unclear. Trimming took 0 bases from V and 5 from J, leaving 5 bases between them. Looked up from germline, CDR1 is SGHRS and CDR2 is YFSETQ. The CDR3 length is 13 residues. This chain's CDR3 is CASSLVRTGELFF. Written as DNA, the CDR3 is TGCGCCAGCAGCTTGGTGCGAACCGGGGAGCTGTTTTTT. The full variable domain, completed using reference TRBV5-1 and TRBJ2-2, is KAGVTQTPRYLIKTRGQQVTLSCSPISGHRSVSWYQQTPGQGLQFLFEYFSETQRNKGNFPGRFSGRQFSNSRSEMNVSTLELGDSALYLCASSLVRTGELFFGEGSRLTVL.

This clone was observed a few times. The chain combines TRBV14 with TRBJ2-7; the D gene is possibly TRBD1 (5 bases). The CDR3 is made up of 14 amino acids. Germline-derived CDR1 and CDR2 are SGHDN and FVKESK. Trimming removed 3 bases at V and 3 bases at J, with 12 bases between. Here the CDR3 DNA reads TGTGCCAGCAGCCAGTCGGACACCCACTACGAGCAGTACTTC. Its protein is CASSQSDTHYEQYF.

V gene TRBV21-1 combines with J gene TRBJ2-7; TRBD2, the table's D call, lacks a check against the DNA. TRBV21-1 is a pseudogene segment. This CDR3 has 16 residues. The CDR3 reads CARPFGLAGLSYEQYF. The CDR3 DNA is TGTGCCCGACCTTTTGGACTAGCGGGGCTCTCCTACGAGCAGTACTTC.

There are a few counts of this clone. This chain uses TRBV7-2 with TRBJ1-2; TRBD1 matches at 7 bases. The CDR3 sequence is 15 residues long. From germline, CDR1 is SGHTA and CDR2 FQGNSA. V lost 5 bases, J lost 4 bases, and 10 bases stayed unmatched. The CDR3 here is CASSPDRVTLYGYTF. In nucleotides, the CDR3 is TGTGCCAGCAGCCCAGACAGGGTCACACTCTATGGCTACACCTTC.

This clone was detected a few times. This chain links TRBV15 with TRBJ2-5; perhaps TRBD2 as D (5 bases). The CDR3 covers 12 residues. V lost 1 base and J lost 7, with 7 bases in between. Germline assignment: CDR1 LNHNV and CDR2 YYDKDF (reference sequence). The CDR3 protein is CATSRVEGTQYF. For the CDR3, the DNA is TGTGCCACCAGCAGAGTAGAGGGGACCCAGTACTTC.

This clone came up a few times. The chain has TRBV13 and TRBJ1-1; D call uncertain. Germline assignment: CDR1 PRHDT and CDR2 FYEKMQ (reference sequence). V was cut by 0 bases and J by 4 bases, with 6 bases left in between. CDR3 length: 13 amino acids. As DNA, the CDR3 is TGTGCCAGCAGCTTAGGACGGGTCACTGAAGCTTTCTTT. Protein sequence: CASSLGRVTEAFF.

The rearrangement uses TRBV6-1 and TRBJ1-1, with D maybe TRBD1 (5 bases). This CDR3 region has 15 residues. The ends were cut back, 5 bases at V and 1 base at J, with 14 bases in the middle. Germline V gene sequence: CDR1 MNHNS, CDR2 SASEGT. The chain's CDR3 is CASSWLLQGNTEAFF. The CDR3 region has the DNA TGTGCCAGCAGTTGGCTCCTTCAGGGGAACACTGAAGCTTTCTTT.

This clone came up a few times. The chain combines TRBV7-2 with TRBJ2-5, with 11 bases identical to TRBD2. The CDR3 runs 15 residues. From germline, CDR1 is SGHTA and CDR2 FQGNSA. The junction had 3 bases not matched to a gene; V was cut back by 1 base and J by 5 bases. CDR3 DNA sequence: TGTGCCAGCAGCTTAGTAGCGGGAGGGCGGGAGACCCAGTACTTC. This gives the protein CASSLVAGGRETQYF.

This clone showed up just a few times. The chain combines TRBV6-5 with TRBJ2-1; 11 bases line up with TRBD2. The CDR3 is 15 residues long. V trimming: 0 bases; J trimming: 8 bases; junction bases outside the gene matches: 3. From germline, CDR1 is MNHEY and CDR2 SVGAGI. The CDR3, as DNA: TGTGCCAGCAGTTACTCCCTAGCGGGAGGCCATGAGCAGTTCTTC. It is translated as CASSYSLAGGHEQFF.

The J gene is TRBJ1-5, the V gene TRBV7-9; 7 bases fit TRBD1. V shed 3 bases and J 0 bases; nucleotides not matched to a gene: 2. The CDR3 covers 15 residues. CDR1 and CDR2 from the germline V gene are SEHNR and FQNEAQ (reference sequence). This CDR3 reads CASSFAGGSNQPQHF. CDR3 DNA: TGTGCCAGCAGCTTCGCAGGGGGTAGCAATCAGCCCCAGCATTTT.

This clone has more than one count but fewer than ten. V and J are TRBV30 and TRBJ2-3; TRBD2 aligns across 7 bases. CDR1 and CDR2 (germline): GTSNPN, SVGIG (reference sequence). The CDR3 has 15 amino acids. Trimming removed 2 bases from V and 2 bases from J; junction bases left unmatched: 7. The CDR3 nucleotides read TGTGCCTGGAGTCCCGGGAGGCTGCTCACAGATACGCAGTATTTT. It specifies CAWSPGRLLTDTQYF.

This chain connects TRBV28 to TRBJ2-5; TRBD1 matches 9 bases. The CDR3 has 15 residues. With 2 bases clipped from V and 4 bases from J, the junction kept 5 bases outside the gene matches. Germline V gene sequence: CDR1 MDHEN, CDR2 SYDVKM. CDR3 DNA: TGTGCCAGCAGTTTAGGGGACAGGGAGAGAGAGACCCAGTACTTC. This encodes CASSLGDRERETQYF.

This chain joins TRBV9 and TRBJ2-1; TRBD2 aligns across 12 bases. The CDR3 has 16 residues. The junction had 8 bases not matched to a gene; V was cut back by 4 bases and J by 6 bases. Germline loops: CDR1 SGDLS, CDR2 YYNGEE. CDR3 protein: CASSPTSGRISNEQFF. The CDR3 coding sequence is TGTGCCAGCAGCCCCACTAGCGGGAGGATTTCCAATGAGCAGTTCTTC.

This clone was found a few times. The J gene is TRBJ2-1, the V gene TRBV5-1; TRBD2 aligns across 11 bases. CDR1 and CDR2 (germline): SGHRS, YFSETQ. The CDR3 loop spans 15 amino acids. The junction had 5 bases not matched to a gene; V was cut back by 4 bases and J by 5 bases. The CDR3 loop is CASSPLGLADNEQFF. CDR3 in DNA: TGCGCCAGCAGCCCGCTGGGACTAGCGGACAATGAGCAGTTCTTC.

V and J are TRBV28 and TRBJ2-7, with TRBD1 matching 9 bases. Trimming at V came to 7 bases and at J to 6 bases, leaving 10 bases not matched to a gene. The CDR3 loop spans 14 amino acids. The germline CDR1 and CDR2 sequences are MDHEN and SYDVKM. CDR3 DNA sequence: TGTGCCAGCACCGTCCCGGGACAGGGAGGCGAGCAGTACTTC. This encodes CASTVPGQGGEQYF.

Comments on this clone: The junction and the germline gene differ at one end; a read error may be behind it. The chain employs TRBV29-1 and TRBJ1-1; D is ambiguous. Germline V lookup: CDR1 SQVTM, CDR2 ANQGSEA. The CDR3 has 13 residues. The CDR3 DNA reads TGCAGCGTTGTAGGGAGGGCGAACAGTGAAGCTTTCTTT. The encoded protein is CSVVGRANSEAFF.

In this sample, this clone turned up a few times. The chain uses TRBV7-9 and TRBJ2-2; TRBD1 matches at 7 bases. With 5 bases clipped from V and 5 bases from J, the junction kept 8 bases outside the gene matches. In germline, CDR1 is SEHNR, CDR2 FQNEAQ (reference sequence). The length of the CDR3 is 15 residues. In nucleotides, the CDR3 is TGTGCCAGCAGCCTTCGGACAGGTGGGACCGGGGAGCTGTTTTTT. It yields the protein CASSLRTGGTGELFF.